This T cell receptor beta chain was documented in a study of cytotoxic CD8 clonotypes in ibrutinib-treated CLL. Study-wide points: Increased clonality at ibrutinib response gave way to a return toward baseline at progression. At baseline, clonality was higher than in age-matched healthy donors and correlated with CD8+ counts. Among the clonotypes, public ones were uncommon and contracted or held stable on treatment.

Libraries were prepared by immunoSEQ multiplex PCR; TCRdb keeps only in-frame clonotypes and omits some of them. The table shows roughly 160,000 clones, with about 84% occurring only once. The CDR3 is made up of 16 amino acids. The germline V gene encodes CDR1 LGHNA and CDR2 YSLEER. Deletions cut 3 bases from V and 2 bases from J, with 16 bases between. Note on this clone: Its antigen remains unidentified.

Library input was about 2 micrograms of DNA from cryopreserved PBMCs. Sequences were derived from PBMCs, sampled after 24 months of ibrutinib treatment. This TCR was sampled from a human donor with chronic lymphocytic leukemia. The V and J genes are TRBV4-3 and TRBJ2-5; D is uncertain. In nucleotides, the CDR3 is TGCGCCAGCAGCCATCACACCGGACGGATACAAGAGACCCAGTACTTC. The encoded protein is CASSHHTGRIQETQYF.